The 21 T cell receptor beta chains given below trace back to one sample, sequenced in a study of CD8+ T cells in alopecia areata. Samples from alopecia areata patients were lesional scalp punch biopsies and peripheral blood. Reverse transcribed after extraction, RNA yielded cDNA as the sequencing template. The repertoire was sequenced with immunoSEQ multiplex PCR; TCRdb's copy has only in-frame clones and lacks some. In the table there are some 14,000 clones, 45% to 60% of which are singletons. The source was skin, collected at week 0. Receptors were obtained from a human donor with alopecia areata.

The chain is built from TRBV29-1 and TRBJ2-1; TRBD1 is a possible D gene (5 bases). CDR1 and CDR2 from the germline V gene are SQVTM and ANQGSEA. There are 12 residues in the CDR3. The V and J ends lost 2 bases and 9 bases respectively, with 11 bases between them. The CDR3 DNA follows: TGCAGCGTTGAATCCCTCAGGGTTGAGCAGTTCTTC. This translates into CSVESLRVEQFF.

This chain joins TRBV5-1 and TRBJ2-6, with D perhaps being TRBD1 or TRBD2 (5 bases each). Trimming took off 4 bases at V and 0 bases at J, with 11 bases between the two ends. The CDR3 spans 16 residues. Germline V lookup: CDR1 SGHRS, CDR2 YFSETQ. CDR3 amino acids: CASSPRGDSGANVLTF. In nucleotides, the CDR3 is TGCGCCAGCAGCCCGAGGGGTGACTCTGGGGCCAACGTCCTGACTTTC. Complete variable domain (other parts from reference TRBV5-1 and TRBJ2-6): KAGVTQTPRYLIKTRGQQVTLSCSPISGHRSVSWYQQTPGQGLQFLFEYFSETQRNKGNFPGRFSGRQFSNSRSEMNVSTLELGDSALYLCASSPRGDSGANVLTFGAGSRLTVL.

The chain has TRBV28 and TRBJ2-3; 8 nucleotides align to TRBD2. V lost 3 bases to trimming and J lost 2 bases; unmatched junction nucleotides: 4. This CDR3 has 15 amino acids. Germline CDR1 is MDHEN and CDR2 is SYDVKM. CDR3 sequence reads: CASSLGGGPTDTQYF. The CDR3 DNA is TGTGCCAGCAGTTTGGGCGGGGGGCCCACAGATACGCAGTATTTT.

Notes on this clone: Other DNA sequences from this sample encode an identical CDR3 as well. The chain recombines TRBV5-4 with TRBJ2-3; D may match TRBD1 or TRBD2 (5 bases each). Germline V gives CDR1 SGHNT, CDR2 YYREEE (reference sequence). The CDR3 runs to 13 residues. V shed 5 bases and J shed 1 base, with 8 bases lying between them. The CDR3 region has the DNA TGTGCCAGCAGGAGAGGGGGCACAGATACGCAGTATTTT. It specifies CASRRGGTDTQYF. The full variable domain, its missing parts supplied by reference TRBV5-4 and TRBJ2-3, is ETGVTQSPTHLIKTRGQQVTLRCSSQSGHNTVSWYQQALGQGPQFIFQYYREEENGRGNFPPRFSGLQFPNYSSELNVNALELDDSALYLCASRRGGTDTQYFGPGTRLTVL.

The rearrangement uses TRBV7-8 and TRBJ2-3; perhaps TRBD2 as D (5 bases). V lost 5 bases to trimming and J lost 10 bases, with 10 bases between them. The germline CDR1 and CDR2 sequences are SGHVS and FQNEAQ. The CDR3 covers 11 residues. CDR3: CASSTRAPQYF. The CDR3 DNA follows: TGTGCCAGCAGCACTAGGGCTCCGCAGTATTTT.

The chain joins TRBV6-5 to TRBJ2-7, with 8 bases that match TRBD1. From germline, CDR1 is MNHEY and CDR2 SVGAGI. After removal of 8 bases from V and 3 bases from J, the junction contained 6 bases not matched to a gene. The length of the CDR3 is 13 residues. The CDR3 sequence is CASRTGRNYEQYF. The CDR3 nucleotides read TGTGCCAGCCGGACAGGGAGGAACTACGAGCAGTACTTC.

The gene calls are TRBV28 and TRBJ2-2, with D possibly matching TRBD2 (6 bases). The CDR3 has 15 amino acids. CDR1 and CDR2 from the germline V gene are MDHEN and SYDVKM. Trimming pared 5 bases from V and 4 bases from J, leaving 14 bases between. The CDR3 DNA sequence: TGTGCCAGCAGTGGCGGGTGGAGGGGCACCGGGGAGCTGTTTTTT. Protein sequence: CASSGGWRGTGELFF.

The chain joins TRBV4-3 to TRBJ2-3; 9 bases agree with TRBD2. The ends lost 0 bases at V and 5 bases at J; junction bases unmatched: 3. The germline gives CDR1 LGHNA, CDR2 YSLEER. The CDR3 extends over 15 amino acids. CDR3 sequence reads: CASSQDGGRGDTQYF. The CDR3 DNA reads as TGCGCCAGCAGCCAAGACGGCGGGAGGGGAGATACGCAGTATTTT.

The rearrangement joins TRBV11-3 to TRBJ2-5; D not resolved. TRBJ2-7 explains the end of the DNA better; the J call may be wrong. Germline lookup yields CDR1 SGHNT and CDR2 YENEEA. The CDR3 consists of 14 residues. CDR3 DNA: TGTGCCATGAATGGGGTCCGAAGCTCCTACGAGCAGTACTTC. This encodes CAMNGVRSSYEQYF.

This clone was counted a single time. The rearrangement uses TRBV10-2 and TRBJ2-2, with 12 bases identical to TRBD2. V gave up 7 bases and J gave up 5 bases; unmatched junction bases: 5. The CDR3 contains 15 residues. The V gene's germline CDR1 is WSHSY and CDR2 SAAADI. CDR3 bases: TGCGCCAGCATCGGACTAGCGGGGAGGACCGGGGAGCTGTTTTTT. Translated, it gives CASIGLAGRTGELFF.

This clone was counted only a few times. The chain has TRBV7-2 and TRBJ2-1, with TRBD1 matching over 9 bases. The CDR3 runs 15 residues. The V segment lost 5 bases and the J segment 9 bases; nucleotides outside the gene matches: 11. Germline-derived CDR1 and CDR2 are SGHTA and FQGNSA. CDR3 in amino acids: CASSAGQGRWVEQFF. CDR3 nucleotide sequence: TGTGCCAGCAGCGCCGGACAGGGGAGGTGGGTTGAGCAGTTCTTC.

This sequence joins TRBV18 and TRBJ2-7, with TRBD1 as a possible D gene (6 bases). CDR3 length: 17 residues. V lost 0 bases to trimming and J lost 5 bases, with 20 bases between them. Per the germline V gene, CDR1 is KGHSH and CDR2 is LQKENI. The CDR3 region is CASSPPVWDTHDDEQYF. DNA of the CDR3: TGTGCCAGCTCACCACCGGTGTGGGACACCCACGACGACGAGCAGTACTTC.

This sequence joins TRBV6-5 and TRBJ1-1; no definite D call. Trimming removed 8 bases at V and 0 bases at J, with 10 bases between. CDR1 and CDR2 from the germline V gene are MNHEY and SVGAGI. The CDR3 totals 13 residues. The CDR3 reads CASLRALNTEAFF. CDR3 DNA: TGTGCCAGCTTACGGGCCTTGAACACTGAAGCTTTCTTT.

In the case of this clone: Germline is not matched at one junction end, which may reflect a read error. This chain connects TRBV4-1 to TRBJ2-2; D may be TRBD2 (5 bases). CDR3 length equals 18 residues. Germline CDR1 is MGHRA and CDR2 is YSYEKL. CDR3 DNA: TGCGCCAGCACCCAAATCGATATGGGATTCACCGGGGCCGGGGAGCTGTTTTTT. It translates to CASTQIDMGFTGAGELFF.

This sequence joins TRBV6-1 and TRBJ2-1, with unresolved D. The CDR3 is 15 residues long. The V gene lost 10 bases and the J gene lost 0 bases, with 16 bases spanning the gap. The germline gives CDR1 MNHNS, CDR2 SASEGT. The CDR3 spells CATTLGESSYNEQFF. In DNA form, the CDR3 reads TGTGCCACCACCCTGGGTGAAAGCTCCTACAATGAGCAGTTCTTC.

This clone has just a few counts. CDR3: CATRSGTGLTEAFF. The DNA of the CDR3 is TGTGCCACCCGATCCGGGACAGGGTTAACTGAAGCTTTCTTT. The chain carries TRBV6-5 and TRBJ1-1, with 9 nucleotides matching TRBD1. The CDR3 covers 14 residues. V lost 10 bases, J lost 5 bases, and 11 bases stayed unmatched. The germline gives CDR1 MNHEY, CDR2 SVGAGI.

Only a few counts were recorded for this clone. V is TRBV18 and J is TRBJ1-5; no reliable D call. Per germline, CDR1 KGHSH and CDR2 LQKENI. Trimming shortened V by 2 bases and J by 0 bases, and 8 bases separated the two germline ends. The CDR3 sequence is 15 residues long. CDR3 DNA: TGTGCCAGCTCACCAGCGGCAGATAGCAATCAGCCCCAGCATTTT. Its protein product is CASSPAADSNQPQHF.

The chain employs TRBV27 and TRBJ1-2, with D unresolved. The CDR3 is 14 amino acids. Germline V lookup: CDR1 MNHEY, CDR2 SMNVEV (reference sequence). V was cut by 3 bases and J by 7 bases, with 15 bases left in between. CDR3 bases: TGTGCCAGCAGTTTCTTGGGTTTGGGTGGTGGCTACACCTTC. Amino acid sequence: CASSFLGLGGGYTF.

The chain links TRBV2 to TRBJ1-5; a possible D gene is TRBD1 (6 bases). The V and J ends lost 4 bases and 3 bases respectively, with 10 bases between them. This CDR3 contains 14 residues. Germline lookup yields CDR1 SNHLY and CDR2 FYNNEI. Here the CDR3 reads CASSVQGYNQPQHF. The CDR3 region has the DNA TGTGCCAGCAGTGTACAGGGTTACAATCAGCCCCAGCATTTT.

CDR3: CATRLQEANQPQHF. Written as DNA, the CDR3 is TGTGCCACCCGGTTGCAGGAGGCCAATCAGCCCCAGCATTTT. This chain links TRBV10-3 with TRBJ1-5, with D hard to call. Trimming pared 10 bases from V and 3 bases from J, leaving 16 bases between. This CDR3 has 14 amino acids. The germline gives CDR1 ENHRY, CDR2 SYGVKD.

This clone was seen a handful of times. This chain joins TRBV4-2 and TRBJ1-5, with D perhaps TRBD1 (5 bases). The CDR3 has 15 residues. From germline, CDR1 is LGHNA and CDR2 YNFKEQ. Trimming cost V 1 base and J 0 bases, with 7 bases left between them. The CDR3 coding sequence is TGTGCCAGCAGCCAAGGGGGGACTAGCAATCAGCCCCAGCATTTT. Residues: CASSQGGTSNQPQHF.